These 28 T cell receptor beta chains originate from one sample sequenced in a study of blood T cell repertoires in COVID-19. Sequencing was performed with immunoSEQ multiplex PCR; in TCRdb, only in-frame clones are kept and a portion is missing. The data show under 200,000 clones, roughly 83% seen once. Sequenced input: peripheral blood. All receptors come from a human donor in a cohort sampled during active COVID-19.

This chain connects TRBV28 to TRBJ1-2, with 10 bases identical to TRBD1. The CDR3 consists of 16 residues. Germline trimming cut 1 base from V and 7 bases from J; bases unmatched to any gene: 9. Germline V gives CDR1 MDHEN, CDR2 SYDVKM. CDR3 DNA: TGTGCCAGCAGTTTATCCCTCGACAGGGGGCGTAGTGGCTACACCTTC. The encoded protein is CASSLSLDRGRSGYTF.

CDR3: CASSVDGTGGKTQYF. CDR3 coding DNA: TGTGCCAGCAGCGTAGACGGGACAGGGGGCAAGACCCAGTACTTC. The rearrangement links TRBV9 to TRBJ2-5; 12 bases fit TRBD1. From germline, CDR1 is SGDLS and CDR2 YYNGEE. V lost 0 bases, J lost 6 bases, and 3 bases stayed unmatched. CDR3 length: 15 amino acids. The complete variable domain, with remaining parts taken from reference TRBV9 and TRBJ2-5, reads DSGVTQTPKHLITATGQRVTLRCSPRSGDLSVYWYQQSLDQGLQFLIQYYNGEERAKGNILERFSAQQFPDLHSELNLSSLELGDSALYFCASSVDGTGGKTQYFGPGTRLLVL.

CDR3 nucleotides: TGTGCCAGCTCACCTAACGAGTTGCTCTCTGGGGCCAACGTCCTGACTTTC. As protein: CASSPNELLSGANVLTF. The chain couples TRBV18 to TRBJ2-6; no reliable D call. This CDR3 comprises 17 residues. V lost 3 bases, J lost 0 bases, and 12 bases lay in between. CDR1 is KGHSH and CDR2 is LQKENI in the germline V gene.

This rearrangement joins TRBV3-1 (or the pseudogene TRBV3-2) to TRBJ1-2; 9 nucleotides align to TRBD1. J lost 8 bases, V lost 4 bases, and 8 bases had no gene match. Germline values: CDR1 LGHDT, CDR2 YNNKEL (reference sequence). The CDR3 runs 14 residues. The DNA for the CDR3 is TGTGCCAGCAGCCGACAGGGACAGGGCCAAGGCTACACCTTC. It yields the protein CASSRQGQGQGYTF.

The gene calls are TRBV12-3 or TRBV12-4 and TRBJ1-2; D gene uncertain. Trimming removed 3 bases at V and 2 bases at J, with 7 bases between. This CDR3 is 13 amino acids long. The chain's CDR3 is CASSFGENYGYTF. The CDR3 nucleotides read TGTGCCAGCAGTTTTGGGGAGAACTATGGCTACACCTTC.

This clone was picked up a small number of times. The rearrangement uses TRBV28 and TRBJ1-5, with a weak D call TRBD1 (5 bases). In germline, CDR1 is MDHEN, CDR2 SYDVKM. This CDR3 spans 12 amino acids. The germline V and J ends were trimmed by 7 bases and 7 bases, with 11 bases remaining between them. CDR3 nucleotide sequence: TGTGCCAGCAATCAGGGTCGGCAGCCCCAGCATTTT. Translated, it gives CASNQGRQPQHF.

The V and J genes are TRBV7-2 and TRBJ2-7, with D perhaps matching TRBD2 (5 bases). Germline loops: CDR1 SGHTA, CDR2 FQGNSA. V was trimmed by 2 bases and J by 1 base, leaving 12 bases between them. CDR3 length equals 15 residues. The CDR3 region is CASSLSYGESYEQYF. The CDR3 nucleotides are TGTGCCAGCAGCTTATCCTACGGGGAGTCCTACGAGCAGTACTTC.

This clone was observed a few times. V is TRBV5-4 and J is TRBJ1-1; 9 positions agree with TRBD1. V was pared by 4 bases and J by 5 bases, with 6 bases of the junction left unmatched. This CDR3 is 14 amino acids long. The V gene's germline CDR1 is SGHNT and CDR2 YYREEE (reference sequence). The CDR3 DNA reads as TGTGCCAGCAGCCTGAGGGACAGGGTAACTGAAGCTTTCTTT. It translates to CASSLRDRVTEAFF.

The sample holds a few counts of this clone. The CDR3 loop is CASSLVGVSGNTIYF. For the CDR3, the DNA is TGTGCCAGCAGCTTAGTCGGGGTATCTGGAAACACCATATATTTT. The chain couples TRBV7-2 to TRBJ1-3; no definite D call. V shed 1 base and J shed 1 base, with 8 bases lying between them. Germline CDR1 and CDR2: SGHTA and FQGNSA. The CDR3 length is 15 residues.

Concerning this clone: Other nucleotide sequences from this sample produce the same CDR3. The V call is TRBV6-5, the J call TRBJ1-5, with no clear D. Germline V CDR1 and CDR2: MNHEY, SVGAGI. Trimming pared 6 bases from V and 2 bases from J, leaving 5 bases between. CDR3 size: 12 residues. CDR3 region: CASSQGNQPQHF. CDR3 sequence (DNA): TGTGCCAGCAGCCAGGGCAATCAGCCCCAGCATTTT.

This sequence joins TRBV6-5 and TRBJ2-6; the D gene is possibly TRBD2 (5 bases). The V and J ends lost 2 bases and 4 bases respectively, with 9 bases between them. The CDR3 length is 15 residues. Germline CDR1 is MNHEY and CDR2 is SVGAGI. DNA for the CDR3: TGTGCCAGCAGTTACCTAGCAACAGGGGCCAACGTCCTGACTTTC. Translating gives CASSYLATGANVLTF.

CDR3 sequence: CASSLGMGANTEAFF. CDR3 DNA: TGCGCCAGCAGCTTGGGGATGGGGGCGAACACTGAAGCTTTCTTT. The chain employs TRBV5-1 and TRBJ1-1; D perhaps matches TRBD1 (6 bases). There are 15 residues in the CDR3. Trimming cost V 0 bases and J 1 base, with 10 bases left between them. The germline CDR1 and CDR2 sequences are SGHRS and YFSETQ.

The chain couples TRBV12-5 to TRBJ2-1; TRBD2 aligns across 10 bases. Germline CDR1 is LGHNT and CDR2 is FRNRAP. CDR3 length: 15 amino acids. V shed 2 bases and J 7 bases; nucleotides not matched to a gene: 5. CDR3 in amino acids: CASGLRPSGSNEQFF. The CDR3 DNA is TGTGCTAGTGGTTTGAGGCCTAGCGGGAGTAATGAGCAGTTCTTC.

This clone was seen more than once but under ten times. This chain links TRBV4-2 with TRBJ1-1; D remains unclear. V was trimmed by 0 bases and J by 11 bases, leaving 16 bases between them. CDR3 length: 14 residues. Germline CDR1 LGHNA, CDR2 YNFKEQ. The CDR3 DNA reads TGTGCCAGCAGCCAAGATCGGGGTGAAAACGCGGCTTTCTTT. Translated: CASSQDRGENAAFF.

The V gene is TRBV12-3 or TRBV12-4, the J gene TRBJ2-7, with a weak D call TRBD1 (6 bases). V lost 7 bases, J lost 4 bases, and 14 bases lay in between. The length of the CDR3 is 13 residues. CDR3 bases: TGTGCCAGCATCCTACAGGGAAAATACGAGCAGTACTTC. Translating it yields CASILQGKYEQYF.

V and J are TRBV5-5 and TRBJ2-7, with D perhaps TRBD2 (6 bases). The CDR3 has 13 amino acids. Germline CDR1 reads SGHKS; CDR2 reads YYEKEE (reference sequence). The germline V and J ends were trimmed by 7 bases and 4 bases, with 15 bases remaining between them. The CDR3 DNA is TGTGCCAGCTCAAGCGGAGGGCGGTACGAGCAGTACTTC. The encoded protein is CASSSGGRYEQYF.

The gene calls are TRBV28 and TRBJ2-2; the D gene is possibly TRBD2 (6 bases). Between the trimmed V and J ends, which lost 3 bases and 7 bases, there was a span of 9 bases. Germline CDR1 reads MDHEN; CDR2 reads SYDVKM. This CDR3 has 13 amino acids. The CDR3 spells CASSLIGGGELFF. CDR3 in DNA: TGTGCCAGCAGTTTGATCGGGGGCGGGGAGCTGTTTTTT.

The chain joins TRBV7-9 to TRBJ2-7; 10 bases map to TRBD1. The CDR3 length is 16 residues. The germline V gene has CDR1 SEHNR and CDR2 FQNEAQ (reference sequence). Germline trimming cut 4 bases from V and 2 bases from J; bases unmatched to any gene: 8. The CDR3 DNA is TGTGCCAGCAGCTCGACAGGGGGCAAGGGGGCCTACGAGCAGTACTTC. It specifies CASSSTGGKGAYEQYF. The whole variable domain, filled in from reference TRBV7-9 and TRBJ2-7, reads DTGVSQNPRHKITKRGQNVTFRCDPISEHNRLYWYRQTLGQGPEFLTYFQNEAQLEKSRLLSDRFSAERPKGSFSTLEIQRTEQGDSAMYLCASSSTGGKGAYEQYFGPGTRLTVT.

Remarks on this clone: Other DNA sequences within the sample encode an identical CDR3. J is TRBJ1-1 and V is TRBV7-9, with TRBD1 matching over 7 bases. The CDR3 extends over 13 amino acids. The V gene's germline CDR1 is SEHNR and CDR2 FQNEAQ (reference sequence). V gave up 2 bases and J gave up 5 bases; unmatched junction bases: 2. The CDR3 protein is CASSLQGGTEAFF. DNA of the CDR3: TGTGCCAGCAGCTTACAGGGGGGTACTGAAGCTTTCTTT.

The chain has TRBV6-4 and TRBJ1-2, with D maybe TRBD1 (5 bases). The length of the CDR3 is 14 residues. The V gene lost 4 bases and the J gene lost 0 bases, with 9 bases spanning the gap. The germline gives CDR1 MRHNA, CDR2 SNTAGT. In DNA, the CDR3 is TGTGCCAGCAGTGCCGGGGGAACTAACTATGGCTACACCTTC. This translates into CASSAGGTNYGYTF.

The chain uses TRBV7-2 and TRBJ2-7, with TRBD2 matching 12 bases. With V trimmed by 0 bases and J by 4 bases, 7 bases remained unmatched. Germline lookup yields CDR1 SGHTA and CDR2 FQGNSA. The CDR3 is 17 amino acids. CDR3: CASSLALAGGFSYEQYF. CDR3 coding DNA: TGTGCCAGCAGCTTAGCCCTAGCGGGAGGGTTTTCTTACGAGCAGTACTTC.

With respect to this clone: The junction differs from germline at one of its ends, possibly a read error. The rearrangement joins TRBV7-6 to TRBJ2-7; 8 nucleotides line up with TRBD1. Germline lookup yields CDR1 SGHVS and CDR2 FNYEAQ. The CDR3 has 14 residues. The DNA for the CDR3 is TGTGCCAGCAGCTATGGGACAGGCTCCTCCGAGCAGTACTTC. Translating gives CASSYGTGSSEQYF.

The rearrangement links TRBV7-9 to TRBJ2-7; weak D call: TRBD1 (6 bases). Germline loops: CDR1 SEHNR, CDR2 FQNEAQ (reference sequence). This CDR3 is built from 12 residues. Trimming shortened V by 5 bases and J by 5 bases, and 10 bases separated the two germline ends. CDR3 in amino acids: CASSKRQDEQYF. The CDR3 coding sequence is TGTGCCAGCAGCAAGAGACAGGACGAGCAGTACTTC. The whole variable domain, remainder taken from reference TRBV7-9 and TRBJ2-7, is DTGVSQNPRHKITKRGQNVTFRCDPISEHNRLYWYRQTLGQGPEFLTYFQNEAQLEKSRLLSDRFSAERPKGSFSTLEIQRTEQGDSAMYLCASSKRQDEQYFGPGTRLTVT.

This clone was observed a few times. In DNA, the CDR3 is TGTGCCATCTCACAGGGGAACACTGAAGCTTTCTTT. It translates to CAISQGNTEAFF. This rearrangement joins TRBV19 to TRBJ1-1, with D possibly being TRBD1 (6 bases). Germline V CDR1 and CDR2: LNHDA, SQIVND (reference sequence). The V gene lost 10 bases and the J gene lost 1 base, with 10 bases spanning the gap. The CDR3 is 12 amino acids.

This rearrangement joins TRBV11-2 to TRBJ1-1; 10 bases fit TRBD1. The CDR3 extends over 14 amino acids. From germline, CDR1 is SGHAT and CDR2 FQNNGV. The V segment lost 7 bases and the J segment 5 bases; nucleotides outside the gene matches: 7. The DNA for the CDR3 is TGTGCCAGCACCGGGGACAGGGGTGGAACTGAAGCTTTCTTT. Encoded protein: CASTGDRGGTEAFF.

This clone came up once. Other DNA variants within this sample encode the same CDR3. The chain carries TRBV12-3 or TRBV12-4 and TRBJ2-1; D remains unclear. The CDR3 sequence is 12 residues long. V was shortened by 6 bases and J by 7 bases, with 10 bases between the two germline ends. The CDR3 region is CASSPTSNEQFF. CDR3 bases: TGTGCCAGCAGCCCTACTTCGAATGAGCAGTTCTTC.

The rearrangement joins TRBV27 to TRBJ2-7, with TRBD1 matching over 9 bases. V shed 6 bases, J shed 3 bases, and the junction held 3 bases outside the gene matches. CDR3 length: 13 residues. CDR1 is MNHEY, CDR2 SMNVEV, per germline (reference sequence). The CDR3 DNA reads TGTGCCAGCAGAAGGACAGGGGACTACGAGCAGTACTTC. This encodes CASRRTGDYEQYF.

The chain employs TRBV12-5 and TRBJ1-1; D is possibly TRBD1 (6 bases). The CDR3 loop spans 15 amino acids. Germline CDR1 reads LGHNT; CDR2 reads FRNRAP. Trimming removed 6 bases from V and 2 bases from J, with 16 bases in between. CDR3 in amino acids: CASGSGQTFNTEAFF. The CDR3 region has the DNA TGTGCTAGTGGCTCCGGACAGACCTTTAACACTGAAGCTTTCTTT.